Each of the 17 T cell receptor beta chains below was sequenced from the same sample in a study of Tregs in tolerant kidney transplant recipients. The method was immunoSEQ multiplex PCR; TCRdb's version includes in-frame clones alone and lacks a portion of them. There are about 48,000 clones in the sample, with 0.85% held by the top ten. Here the sequenced sample was CD4+ T cells from blood, taken before the transplant. The source of these receptors is a human donor who received a combined kidney and bone marrow transplant.

As for this clone: Read coverage stops 3 residues before the CDR3 terminus; the germline J gene supplies the remainder. This sequence joins TRBV18 and TRBJ1-5, with 7 bases that match TRBD1. This CDR3 is 14 amino acids long. Germline lookup yields CDR1 KGHSH and CDR2 LQKENI. Trimming took 5 bases from V and 3 from J; bases not matched to a gene: 4. The CDR3 region is CASSIGTANQPQHF. CDR3 DNA (partial): TGTGCCAGCTCAATCGGGACAGCCAATCAGCCC. Full variable domain (remainder filled in from reference TRBV18 and TRBJ1-5): NAGVMQNPRHLVRRRGQEARLRCSPMKGHSHVYWYRQLPEEGLKFMVYLQKENIIDESGMPKERFSAEFPKEGPSILRIQQVVRGDSAAYFCASSIGTANQPQHFGDGTRLSIL.

CDR3 region: CASGRDTTGELFF. The part of the CDR3 DNA that was read is TGTGCCAGTGGCCGGGACACAACCGGGGAG. The genes are TRBV7-3 and TRBJ2-2; the D gene is possibly TRBD1 (6 bases). The CDR3 end is not reached by the read, which stops 3 residues before it; the germline J gene fills it in. CDR3 length equals 13 residues. Germline V lookup: CDR1 SGHTA, CDR2 FQGTGA. Trimming removed 9 bases from V and 5 bases from J, with 13 bases in between.

About this clone itself: The DNA ends 3 residues before the CDR3 does, and the rest of the CDR3 is filled in from the germline J gene. V and J are TRBV7-2 and TRBJ2-7, with 10 bases fitting TRBD1. In germline, CDR1 is SGHTA, CDR2 FQGNSA. The ends lost 1 base at V and 3 bases at J; junction bases unmatched: 3. This CDR3 is 15 amino acids long. The CDR3 bases that were read are TGTGCCAGCAGCTTAGGGGGACAGGGGCTCTACGAG. This sequence encodes CASSLGGQGLYE. The whole CDR3 sequence reads CASSLGGQGLYEQYF.

A remark on this clone: The DNA ends 3 residues before the CDR3 does, and the rest of the CDR3 is filled in from the germline J gene. The chain is built from TRBV2 and TRBJ1-1; no firm D call. The CDR3 is 13 amino acids. Trimming shortened V by 1 base and J by 5 bases, and 8 bases separated the two germline ends. Germline loops: CDR1 SNHLY, CDR2 FYNNEI. CDR3: CASSEERGTEAFF. The sequenced CDR3 bases are TGTGCCAGCAGTGAAGAAAGAGGGACTGAA.

A note on this clone: From the germline J gene comes the end of the CDR3, since the read stops 3 residues before it. V and J are TRBV10-3 and TRBJ2-2; perhaps TRBD2 as D (5 bases). CDR3 length equals 16 residues. The germline V and J ends were trimmed by 8 bases and 0 bases, with 16 bases remaining between them. CDR1 and CDR2 (germline): ENHRY, SYGVKD. CDR3 DNA, as far as it was read: TGTGCCATCTCCGAACGGGGTTGGGCGAACACCGGGGAG. It is translated as CAISERGWANTGE. The entire CDR3 protein reads CAISERGWANTGELFF.

Concerning this clone: The read falls 3 residues short of the CDR3 end, and the missing part is taken from the germline J gene. The chain joins TRBV30 to TRBJ1-6, with D unresolved. V was trimmed by 2 bases and J by 10 bases, leaving 21 bases between them. Germline V gene lookup returns CDR1 GTSNPN and CDR2 SVGIG (reference sequence). The length of the CDR3 is 16 residues. Incomplete CDR3 DNA: TGTGCCTGGAGTAAGACAAACGGTGCTAAACCCTCACCC. Encoded protein: CAWSKTNGAKPSP. The complete CDR3 reads CAWSKTNGAKPSPLHF.

Regarding this clone: The read halts 3 residues ahead of the CDR3 end, with the missing end drawn from the germline J gene. The chain joins TRBV18 to TRBJ2-6; no clear D. Germline-derived CDR1 and CDR2 are KGHSH and LQKENI. This CDR3 comprises 14 residues. V was clipped by 6 bases and J by 0 bases, with 6 bases between them. CDR3 sequence reads: CASSPSSGANVLTF. The CDR3 bases that were read are TGTGCCAGCTCCCCTAGCTCTGGGGCCAACGTC. The full variable domain, rest sourced from reference TRBV18 and TRBJ2-6, is NAGVMQNPRHLVRRRGQEARLRCSPMKGHSHVYWYRQLPEEGLKFMVYLQKENIIDESGMPKERFSAEFPKEGPSILRIQQVVRGDSAAYFCASSPSSGANVLTFGAGSRLTVL.

In the case of this clone: With the read ending 3 residues before the CDR3 end, the germline J gene is used to fill in that end. The chain combines TRBV7-1 with TRBJ2-3; 11 bases map to TRBD2. TRBV7-1 qualifies as an ORF whose function is uncertain. The CDR3 has 21 residues. The J segment lost 6 bases and the V segment lost 2 bases, leaving 22 bases of the junction unmatched. CDR3 DNA, as far as it was read: TGTGCCAGCAGCTCATGGACGATTTTAAAATTAGCGGGAGGGACGAATGATACG. Translation gives CASSSWTILKLAGGTNDT. In full, the CDR3 reads CASSSWTILKLAGGTNDTQYF.

Details on this clone: The CDR3 extends 3 residues past the end of the read, so its final part is completed from the germline J gene. The gene calls are TRBV2 and TRBJ2-5, with 14 bases identical to TRBD2. The CDR3 contains 15 residues. V was clipped by 6 bases and J by 5 bases; unmatched bases: 5. Per the germline V gene, CDR1 is SNHLY and CDR2 is FYNNEI. The CDR3 spells CASSGTSGSGETQYF. CDR3 bases read: TGTGCCAGCAGCGGGACTAGCGGGAGTGGGGAGACC. Looking up the rest from reference TRBV2 and TRBJ2-5 gives the full variable domain: EPEVTQTPSHQVTQMGQEVILRCVPISNHLYFYWYRQILGQKVEFLVSFYNNEISEKSEIFDDQFSVERPDGSNFTLKIRSTKLEDSAMYFCASSGTSGSGETQYFGPGTRLLVL.

Of note for this clone: The CDR3 end lies 3 residues beyond the end of the read and is filled in from the germline J gene. V usage is TRBV7-2 and J usage is TRBJ1-5, with D possibly TRBD1 on 6 matching bases. The CDR3 runs 15 residues. The ends were cut back, 5 bases at V and 5 bases at J, with 16 bases in the middle. Germline CDR1 SGHTA, CDR2 FQGNSA. The sequenced CDR3 bases are TGTGCCAGCAGCGCCTCAGGACAGACTTATCAGCCC. It specifies CASSASGQTYQP. The whole CDR3 sequence reads CASSASGQTYQPQHF.

In regard to this clone: The read ends 3 residues early relative to the CDR3; the germline J gene fills the gap. The J gene is TRBJ1-1, the V gene TRBV20-1, with D perhaps TRBD1 (6 bases). V dropped 6 bases and J dropped 0 bases, with 14 bases sitting between them. Per germline, CDR1 DFQATT and CDR2 SNEGSKA (reference sequence). This CDR3 contains 14 residues. CDR3 region: CSAPTTGLNTEAFF. The part of the CDR3 DNA that was read is TGCAGTGCCCCTACGACAGGATTGAACACTGAA.

Concerning this clone: The CDR3 end lies 3 residues beyond the end of the read and is filled in from the germline J gene. V gene TRBV5-1 combines with J gene TRBJ2-7; TRBD1 agrees at 7 bases. Per the germline V gene, CDR1 is SGHRS and CDR2 is YFSETQ. The CDR3 covers 14 residues. V lost 3 bases to trimming and J lost 0 bases; unmatched junction nucleotides: 3. This CDR3 is CASSSRDSSYEQYF. The CDR3 bases that were read are TGCGCCAGCAGCTCCCGGGACAGCTCCTACGAG.

Concerning this clone: Read data end 3 residues before the CDR3 end; the end is taken from the germline J gene. This chain connects TRBV20-1 to TRBJ2-5, with D tentatively TRBD1 (6 bases). CDR1 DFQATT and CDR2 SNEGSKA come from the germline V gene (reference sequence). The CDR3 loop spans 13 amino acids. Trimming pared 6 bases from V and 4 bases from J, leaving 15 bases between. The CDR3 reads CSAPVGGRETQYF. CDR3 DNA, as far as it was read: TGCAGTGCCCCTGTTGGGGGCCGAGAGACC.

About this clone: The read falls 3 residues short of the CDR3 end, and the missing part is taken from the germline J gene. The chain uses TRBV4-1 and TRBJ2-3; 12 positions agree with TRBD2. CDR1 and CDR2 from the germline V gene are MGHRA and YSYEKL. J lost 4 bases, V lost 0 bases, and 5 bases had no gene match. CDR3 size: 17 residues. CDR3 DNA (partial): TGCGCCAGCAGCCAAGATTCCCCTAGCGGGAGGGCAGATACG. Protein sequence: CASSQDSPSGRADT. The CDR3 as a whole reads CASSQDSPSGRADTQYF.

Concerning this clone: The read stops 3 residues short of the end of the CDR3; the missing end is completed from the germline J gene. The chain couples TRBV7-6 to TRBJ2-3, with 13 bases lining up with TRBD2. Looked up from germline, CDR1 is SGHVS and CDR2 is FNYEAQ. CDR3 length: 16 residues. J lost 0 bases, V lost 5 bases, and 2 bases had no gene match. The CDR3 here is CASSLGLAGSTDTQYF. The part of the CDR3 DNA that was read is TGTGCCAGCAGCCTGGGACTAGCGGGGAGCACAGATACG.

Turning to this clone: The sequence runs out 3 residues before the end of the CDR3; the remainder is reconstructed from the germline J gene. The rearrangement links TRBV20-1 to TRBJ1-1; no firm D call. CDR1 and CDR2 (germline): DFQATT, SNEGSKA (reference sequence). The CDR3 loop spans 12 amino acids. The V and J ends lost 0 bases and 6 bases respectively, with 8 bases between them. The part of the CDR3 DNA that was read is TGCAGTGCTAGAGATCAACTGTCTGAA. Its translation is CSARDQLSE. In full, the CDR3 reads CSARDQLSEAFF.

CDR3 amino acids: CSATSGTSGRNPPHNEQFF. Partial CDR3 DNA: TGCAGTGCTACTTCCGGGACTAGCGGGAGGAACCCCCCCCACAATGAG. The chain carries TRBV20-1 and TRBJ2-1; 15 bases align to TRBD2. The read falls 3 residues short of the CDR3 end, and the missing part is taken from the germline J gene. Germline CDR1 reads DFQATT; CDR2 reads SNEGSKA (reference sequence). This CDR3 comprises 19 residues. The V segment lost 4 bases and the J segment 5 bases; nucleotides outside the gene matches: 15.